Included here is one T cell receptor beta chain sequence, with context. Authors' methods: Reference gene primer amplification gave estimated nucleated cell counts. Repertoires were generated with immunoSEQ multiplex PCR, while TCRdb's copy carries only in-frame clones and drops some. The V and J calls and clone size are taken from that table; D and trimming were inferred from the DNA. Here the sample spans some 94,000 clones, roughly 72% being singletons. This entry is derived from a study of blood T cell repertoires in COVID-19. Study details: Italy, Spain and the United States were the sources of the convalescent and acute COVID-19 samples. The cDNA or gDNA used as material had been derived from T cells, B-cell-depleted T cells, or PBMCs.

Germline V gene lookup returns CDR1 SGHAT and CDR2 FQNNGV. V gave up 0 bases and J gave up 0 bases, with 8 bases separating them. The CDR3 has 15 amino acids. The sequenced sample consisted of peripheral blood. This TCR was recovered from a woman aged 55-69 years in a cohort sampled during active or convalescent COVID-19. The rearrangement links TRBV11-2 to TRBJ1-1; D call uncertain. The CDR3 protein is CASSLDGPMNTEAFF. In DNA form, the CDR3 reads TGTGCCAGCAGCTTAGATGGGCCCATGAACACTGAAGCTTTCTTT.